This T cell receptor beta chain was documented in a study of T cell repertoires in cytomegalovirus infection. Concerning this clonotype itself: The antigen is not known.

Study-wide findings and caveats: Ex vivo responses were dominated by HLA-C-restricted CMV-specific TCR beta clonotypes.

This CDR3 has 17 amino acids. CDR1 is MNHEY, CDR2 SMNVEV, per germline (reference sequence). V gave up 7 bases and J gave up 5 bases; unmatched junction bases: 15. Each CDR3 protein is one row after TCRdb ran MiXCR on the reads. The sample comprises hundreds of thousands of distinct CDR3 sequences, roughly 46% of which are singletons, and about 41% rests with the top ten. The source is a human donor in good health (CMV status not recorded). Some clones in this sample may be carry-over from other donors' samples. The sample was cultured PBMCs, taken from culture after CMV antigen stimulation. The chain recombines TRBV27 with TRBJ2-3; 10 bases fit TRBD2. The CDR3 DNA sequence: TGTGCCAGCACCCCTTTTTTACTAGCGGGACGGGTAGATACGCAGTATTTT. It translates to CASTPFLLAGRVDTQYF.